One TCR beta chain is described in this entry. This entry comes from a study of blood T cell repertoires in COVID-19. For the study at large: Acute and convalescent COVID-19 specimens originated in the United States, Italy and Spain. PBMCs, B-cell-depleted T cells, or T cells provided the cDNA or gDNA that made up the material.

The germline V and J ends were trimmed by 2 bases and 5 bases, with 8 bases remaining between them. The CDR3 is 14 amino acids. Germline V gene sequence: CDR1 SGHNT, CDR2 YYREEE (reference sequence). The method was immunoSEQ multiplex PCR; TCRdb's version includes in-frame clones alone and lacks a portion of them. The sample holds about 16,000 clones; roughly 89% are singletons and the top ten take about 4.8%. The chain joins TRBV5-4 to TRBJ1-6; D call uncertain. The sample taken for sequencing was peripheral blood. The TCR originated in a human donor in a cohort sampled during active COVID-19. CDR3 nucleotide sequence: TGTGCCAGCAGCTTTACGTTAGATAATTCACCCCTCCACTTT. It is translated as CASSFTLDNSPLHF.